The clone carrying this TCR beta chain was recorded a few times. Time point in this sample: persistent/refractory GD, antithyroid drugs over 5 years with positive TRAb. Preparation of the TCR library used RNA extracted from PBMCs. The source of the patients was an endocrinology department in Xi'an, China. For TCR beta, libraries came from iRepertoire HTBI primers and Arm-PCR of CDR3 regions. A single record per CDR3 protein comes from TCRdb applying MiXCR to the multiplex PCR reads. The data contain 400,000 to 500,000 distinct CDR3 sequences, around 20% of them singletons. This record comes from a study of regulatory T cells in long-lasting Graves disease. Germline lookup yields CDR1 WNHNN and CDR2 SYGVQD (reference sequence). The junction had 6 bases not matched to a gene; V was cut back by 5 bases and J by 6 bases. The CDR3 spans 14 residues.

The starting material was peripheral blood mononuclear cells (PBMCs), obtained when the disease was refractory, from a patient treated with antithyroid drugs. The sequence was collected from a female donor with Graves disease. V and J are TRBV10-1 and TRBJ2-2, with 7 positions matching TRBD2. DNA of the CDR3: TGCGCCAGCAGTCCACTGGGAGGGTCCGGGGAGCTGTTTTTT. Protein sequence: CASSPLGGSGELFF.